The 20 T cell receptor beta chains below all came from one sample that was sequenced in a study of radiation and T cells in renal cell carcinoma. Using immunoSEQ multiplex PCR, the repertoire was profiled, and TCRdb retains in-frame clones only, with some absent. The sample yields 120,000 or so clones, 65% to 85% seen once. Specified time point: blood 2 weeks post-SBRT. Described treatment: 15 Gy SBRT to primary tumor, nephrectomy 4 weeks later. Sequencing was performed on blood, taken from a patient whose treatment included radiotherapy and nephrectomy. These receptor sequences come from a man over 45 with renal cell carcinoma.

CDR3 DNA sequence: TGCGCCAGCAGCCAAGTAAGTAACAGCGCGAACACCGGGGAGCTGTTTTTT. Translated, it gives CASSQVSNSANTGELFF. This chain links TRBV4-1 with TRBJ2-2, with unresolved D. The CDR3 runs to 17 residues. Germline CDR1 MGHRA, CDR2 YSYEKL. The V gene lost 1 base and the J gene lost 0 bases, with 12 bases spanning the gap.

The V and J genes are TRBV18 and TRBJ2-7, with 9 positions matching TRBD2. The CDR3 runs to 17 residues. Germline trimming cut 2 bases from V and 3 bases from J; bases unmatched to any gene: 11. Germline CDR1 KGHSH, CDR2 LQKENI. CDR3 sequence: CASSPARGSGSRYEQYF. CDR3 coding DNA: TGTGCCAGCTCACCAGCCCGGGGTAGCGGGAGCCGCTACGAGCAGTACTTC.

The CDR3 region is CASSVWDIGPQHF. DNA for the CDR3: TGTGCCAGCAGCGTATGGGACATTGGGCCCCAGCATTTT. This chain joins TRBV9 and TRBJ1-5; possibly TRBD1 for D (6 bases). CDR1 and CDR2 from the germline V gene are SGDLS and YYNGEE. V was clipped by 1 base and J by 9 bases, with 11 bases between them. This CDR3 is 13 amino acids long.

This chain links TRBV27 with TRBJ1-3; maybe TRBD1 (5 bases). Germline values: CDR1 MNHEY, CDR2 SMNVEV (reference sequence). The ends were cut back, 7 bases at V and 0 bases at J, with 13 bases in the middle. CDR3 size: 15 residues. CDR3 coding DNA: TGTGCCAGCAAACCGGGACTCCTCTCTGGAAACACCATATATTTT. Translated, it gives CASKPGLLSGNTIYF.

The gene calls are TRBV4-1 and TRBJ2-2; D ambiguous. This CDR3 has 12 residues. Germline V lookup: CDR1 MGHRA, CDR2 YSYEKL. V lost 0 bases and J lost 6, with 2 bases in between. CDR3 bases: TGCGCCAGCAGCCAAGACCCCGGGGAGCTGTTTTTT. Translation: CASSQDPGELFF.

The genes are TRBV7-2 and TRBJ2-5; D is tentatively TRBD1 or TRBD2 (5 bases each). The CDR3 extends over 12 amino acids. Trimming took off 3 bases at V and 5 bases at J, with 7 bases between the two ends. Germline CDR1 reads SGHTA; CDR2 reads FQGNSA. CDR3 sequence reads: CASSFWGETQYF. CDR3 nucleotide sequence: TGTGCCAGCAGCTTCTGGGGGGAGACCCAGTACTTC.

The CDR3 sequence is CASSLTGQGFEKLFF. Written as DNA, the CDR3 is TGTGCCAGCAGTTTAACTGGACAGGGATTTGAAAAACTGTTTTTT. This chain joins TRBV27 and TRBJ1-4; 8 bases match TRBD1. Losses at the gene ends were 2 bases for V and 7 bases for J; bases not matched to a gene: 6. The CDR3 totals 15 residues. The germline V gene has CDR1 MNHEY and CDR2 SMNVEV (reference sequence).

The rearrangement links TRBV28 to TRBJ2-7, with 7 bases identical to TRBD1. CDR3 length: 16 residues. The J segment lost 5 bases and the V segment lost 2 bases, leaving 12 bases of the junction unmatched. The V gene's germline CDR1 is MDHEN and CDR2 SYDVKM. The CDR3 DNA follows: TGTGCCAGCAGTTTACCCAAACAGGGGATAAGGAACGAGCAGTACTTC. Protein product: CASSLPKQGIRNEQYF.

CDR3 region: CASSKDMGQSYEQYF. In DNA form, the CDR3 reads TGTGCCAGCAGCAAAGACATGGGCCAGAGCTACGAGCAGTACTTC. The V gene is TRBV6-5, the J gene TRBJ2-7, with D hard to call. The CDR3 length is 15 residues. Trimming shortened V by 6 bases and J by 3 bases, and 18 bases separated the two germline ends. The V gene's germline CDR1 is MNHEY and CDR2 SVGAGI.

Turning to this clone: This CDR3 is also generated by other DNA sequences in the sample. This CDR3 is CASSVELNTEAFF. The CDR3 nucleotides are TGTGCCAGCAGCGTAGAATTGAACACTGAAGCTTTCTTT. The chain joins TRBV9 to TRBJ1-1; D is unclear. Trimming stripped 0 bases from V and 0 bases from J, with 3 bases between. The CDR3 has 13 amino acids. Germline V gene sequence: CDR1 SGDLS, CDR2 YYNGEE.

The chain recombines TRBV7-3 with TRBJ1-2; D is unclear. This CDR3 contains 14 residues. The germline V and J ends were trimmed by 3 bases and 2 bases, with 10 bases remaining between them. Germline CDR1 is SGHTA and CDR2 is FQGTGA. The CDR3 coding sequence is TGTGCCAGCAGCTTGGGCCAACCCAACTATGGCTACACCTTC. It specifies CASSLGQPNYGYTF.

This chain links TRBV6-5 with TRBJ2-1; D gene ambiguous. Trimming removed 0 bases from V and 2 bases from J, with 8 bases in between. CDR1 is MNHEY and CDR2 is SVGAGI in the germline V gene. The CDR3 loop spans 15 amino acids. This CDR3 reads CASSYSDGAYNEQFF. For the CDR3, the DNA is TGTGCCAGCAGTTACTCGGACGGAGCCTACAATGAGCAGTTCTTC.

The V call is TRBV7-6, the J call TRBJ1-4; tentative D call: TRBD1 (6 bases). The germline gives CDR1 SGHVS, CDR2 FNYEAQ. This CDR3 contains 15 residues. With 5 bases removed from V and 7 bases from J, the gap between germline ends came to 17 bases. CDR3 loop: CASSAWGAQGEKLFF. Written as DNA, the CDR3 is TGTGCCAGCAGCGCCTGGGGGGCGCAGGGTGAAAAACTGTTTTTT.

This clone was observed a single time. The J gene is TRBJ1-2, the V gene TRBV5-6; D is perhaps TRBD1 (5 bases). Germline CDR1 is SGHDT and CDR2 is YYEEEE. The V and J ends lost 2 bases and 0 bases respectively, with 8 bases between them. The CDR3 contains 14 residues. The CDR3 DNA follows: TGTGCCAGCAGCTTAGGGACTTCTAACTATGGCTACACCTTC. This sequence encodes CASSLGTSNYGYTF. The whole variable domain, filled in from reference TRBV5-6 and TRBJ1-2, reads DAGVTQSPTHLIKTRGQQVTLRCSPKSGHDTVSWYQQALGQGPQFIFQYYEEEERQRGNFPDRFSGHQFPNYSSELNVNALLLGDSALYLCASSLGTSNYGYTFGSGTRLTVV.

This chain joins TRBV19 and TRBJ1-2; D gene ambiguous. Between the trimmed V and J ends, which lost 3 bases and 3 bases, there was a span of 5 bases. The germline V gene has CDR1 LNHDA and CDR2 SQIVND (reference sequence). This CDR3 is 12 amino acids long. The CDR3 region is CASSMSYYGYTF. DNA of the CDR3: TGTGCCAGTAGTATGTCCTACTATGGCTACACCTTC.

The CDR3, as DNA: TGCGCCAGCAGTGACCCAGCGGGAGGAACCACAGATACGCAGTATTTT. This translates into CASSDPAGGTTDTQYF. The V call is TRBV10-1, the J call TRBJ2-3; 9 bases map to TRBD2. The length of the CDR3 is 16 residues. The germline V gene has CDR1 WNHNN and CDR2 SYGVQD (reference sequence). Unmatched junction bases numbered 6, after V lost 3 bases and J lost 2 bases.

V gene TRBV5-4 combines with J gene TRBJ2-5, with 10 bases aligning to TRBD1. CDR3 size: 14 residues. Germline lookup yields CDR1 SGHNT and CDR2 YYREEE (reference sequence). Unmatched junction bases numbered 8, after V lost 7 bases and J lost 5 bases. This chain's CDR3 is CASFGTGAEETQYF. CDR3 bases: TGTGCCAGCTTCGGGACAGGGGCTGAGGAGACCCAGTACTTC.

The chain recombines TRBV28 with TRBJ2-1; D uncertain. V was shortened by 7 bases and J by 4 bases, with 8 bases between the two germline ends. This CDR3 region has 12 residues. Germline V gives CDR1 MDHEN, CDR2 SYDVKM. The CDR3 DNA reads as TGTGCCAGCACGGCCATTTACAATGAGCAGTTCTTC. Translation: CASTAIYNEQFF.

The CDR3 DNA is TGTGCCAGCAGTGGAGACGGGAGAGAAAAACTGTTTTTT. It specifies CASSGDGREKLFF. V usage is TRBV2 and J usage is TRBJ1-4; no firm D call. Deletions cut 4 bases from V and 8 bases from J, with 11 bases between. CDR1 and CDR2 (germline): SNHLY, FYNNEI. This CDR3 comprises 13 residues.

CDR3 in amino acids: CASSVGGDNEKLFF. The CDR3 region has the DNA TGTGCCAGCAGCGTAGGAGGGGATAATGAAAAACTGTTTTTT. This rearrangement joins TRBV9 to TRBJ1-4; weak D call: TRBD1 (5 bases). This CDR3 comprises 14 residues. Germline V gene lookup returns CDR1 SGDLS and CDR2 YYNGEE. The V and J ends lost 0 bases and 4 bases respectively, with 7 bases between them.